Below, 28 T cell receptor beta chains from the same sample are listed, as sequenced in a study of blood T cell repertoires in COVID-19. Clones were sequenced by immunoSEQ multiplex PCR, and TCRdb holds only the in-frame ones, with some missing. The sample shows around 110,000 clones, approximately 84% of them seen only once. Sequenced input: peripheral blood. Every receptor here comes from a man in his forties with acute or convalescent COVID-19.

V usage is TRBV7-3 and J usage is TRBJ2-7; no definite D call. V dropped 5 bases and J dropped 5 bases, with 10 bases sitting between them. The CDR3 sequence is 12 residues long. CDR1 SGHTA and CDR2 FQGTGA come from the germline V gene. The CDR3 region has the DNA TGTGCCAGCAGCGTGCAGGTGGACGAGCAGTACTTC. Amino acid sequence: CASSVQVDEQYF.

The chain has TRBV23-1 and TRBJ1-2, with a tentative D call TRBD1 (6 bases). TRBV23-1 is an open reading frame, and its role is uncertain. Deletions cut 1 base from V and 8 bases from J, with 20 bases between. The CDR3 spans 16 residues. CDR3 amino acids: CASSQLSPLGARGYTF. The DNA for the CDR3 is TGCGCCAGCAGTCAATTGTCGCCTTTGGGGGCCAGGGGCTACACCTTC.

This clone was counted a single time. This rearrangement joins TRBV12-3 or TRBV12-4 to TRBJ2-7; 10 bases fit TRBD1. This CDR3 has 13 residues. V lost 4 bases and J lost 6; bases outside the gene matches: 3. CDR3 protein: CASSWTGGPEQYF. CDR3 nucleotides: TGTGCCAGCAGTTGGACAGGGGGGCCCGAGCAGTACTTC.

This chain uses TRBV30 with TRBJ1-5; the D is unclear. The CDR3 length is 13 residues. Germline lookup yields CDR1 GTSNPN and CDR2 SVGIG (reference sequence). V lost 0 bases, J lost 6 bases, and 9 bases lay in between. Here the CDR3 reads CAWSVLEGQPQHF. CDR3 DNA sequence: TGTGCCTGGAGTGTACTGGAGGGTCAGCCCCAGCATTTT.

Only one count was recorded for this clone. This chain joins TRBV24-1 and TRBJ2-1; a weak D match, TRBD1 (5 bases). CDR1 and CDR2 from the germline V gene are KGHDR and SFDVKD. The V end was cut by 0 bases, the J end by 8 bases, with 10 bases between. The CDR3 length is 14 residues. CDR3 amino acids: CATSDLTLRDEQFF. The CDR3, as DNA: TGTGCCACCAGTGATTTGACACTCAGGGATGAGCAGTTCTTC.

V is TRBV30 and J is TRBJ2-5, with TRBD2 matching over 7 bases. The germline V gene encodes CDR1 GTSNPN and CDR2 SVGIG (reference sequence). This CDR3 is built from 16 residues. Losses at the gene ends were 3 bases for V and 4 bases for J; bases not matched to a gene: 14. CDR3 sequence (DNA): TGTGCCTGGAGAACCCGGAGCGGGGAAGAGAGAGAGACCCAGTACTTC. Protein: CAWRTRSGEERETQYF.

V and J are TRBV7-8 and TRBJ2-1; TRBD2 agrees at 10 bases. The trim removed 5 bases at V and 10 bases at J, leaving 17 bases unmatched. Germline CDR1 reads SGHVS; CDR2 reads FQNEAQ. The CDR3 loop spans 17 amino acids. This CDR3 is CASSPLGASGRGGEQFF. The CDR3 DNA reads TGTGCCAGCAGCCCCCTCGGCGCTAGCGGGAGAGGGGGCGAGCAGTTCTTC.

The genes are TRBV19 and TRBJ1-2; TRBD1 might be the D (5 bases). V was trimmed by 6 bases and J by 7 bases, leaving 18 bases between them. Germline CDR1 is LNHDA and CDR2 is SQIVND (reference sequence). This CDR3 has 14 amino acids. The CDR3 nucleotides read TGTGCCAGTAGACTCGAGGAGGGACTTATTGGCTACACCTTC. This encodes CASRLEEGLIGYTF. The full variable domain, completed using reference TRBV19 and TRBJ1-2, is DGGITQSPKYLFRKEGQNVTLSCEQNLNHDAMYWYRQDPGQGLRLIYYSQIVNDFQKGDIAEGYSVSREKKESFPLTVTSAQKNPTAFYLCASRLEEGLIGYTFGSGTRLTVV.

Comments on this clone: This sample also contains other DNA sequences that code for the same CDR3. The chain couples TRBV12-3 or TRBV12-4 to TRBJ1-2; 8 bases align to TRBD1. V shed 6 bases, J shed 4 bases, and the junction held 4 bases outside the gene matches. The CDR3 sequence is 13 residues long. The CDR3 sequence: CASRTGVGYGYTF. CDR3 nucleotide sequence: TGTGCCAGCAGGACAGGGGTTGGCTATGGCTACACCTTC.

CDR3 residues: CASSPTATGNTIYF. The CDR3 region has the DNA TGTGCCAGCAGTCCGACAGCTACTGGAAACACCATATATTTT. The chain couples TRBV28 to TRBJ1-3; possibly TRBD1 for D (5 bases). Trimming left V 5 bases short and J 2 bases short, with 10 bases between. Germline V gene lookup returns CDR1 MDHEN and CDR2 SYDVKM. The CDR3 is 14 residues long. The full variable domain, completed using reference TRBV28 and TRBJ1-3, is DVKVTQSSRYLVKRTGEKVFLECVQDMDHENMFWYRQDPGLGLRLIYFSYDVKMKEKGDIPEGYSVSREKKERFSLILESASTNQTSMYLCASSPTATGNTIYFGEGSWLTVV.

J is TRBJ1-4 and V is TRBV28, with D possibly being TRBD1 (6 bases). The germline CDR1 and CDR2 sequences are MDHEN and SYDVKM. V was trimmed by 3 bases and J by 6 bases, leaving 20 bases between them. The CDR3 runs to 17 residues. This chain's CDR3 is CASSFMWQGYGDEKLFF. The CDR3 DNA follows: TGTGCCAGCAGTTTTATGTGGCAGGGGTATGGGGATGAAAAACTGTTTTTT.

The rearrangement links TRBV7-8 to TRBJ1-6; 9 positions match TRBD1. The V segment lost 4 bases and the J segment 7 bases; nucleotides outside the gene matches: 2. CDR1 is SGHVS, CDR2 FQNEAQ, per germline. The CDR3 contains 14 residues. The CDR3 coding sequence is TGTGCCAGCAGCTGGGACAGGGTAAATTCACCCCTCCACTTT. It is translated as CASSWDRVNSPLHF.

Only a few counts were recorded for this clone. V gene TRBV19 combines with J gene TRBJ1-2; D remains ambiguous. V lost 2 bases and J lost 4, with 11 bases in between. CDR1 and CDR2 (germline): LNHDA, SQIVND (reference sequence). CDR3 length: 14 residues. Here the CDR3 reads CASSIRGDSYGYTF. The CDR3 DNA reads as TGTGCCAGTAGTATACGAGGCGATAGCTATGGCTACACCTTC.

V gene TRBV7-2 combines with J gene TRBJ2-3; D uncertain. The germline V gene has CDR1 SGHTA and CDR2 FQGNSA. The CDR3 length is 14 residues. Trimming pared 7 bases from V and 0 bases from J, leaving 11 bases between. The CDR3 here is CASTRFSSTDTQYF. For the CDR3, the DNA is TGTGCCAGCACTAGATTTTCTAGCACAGATACGCAGTATTTT.

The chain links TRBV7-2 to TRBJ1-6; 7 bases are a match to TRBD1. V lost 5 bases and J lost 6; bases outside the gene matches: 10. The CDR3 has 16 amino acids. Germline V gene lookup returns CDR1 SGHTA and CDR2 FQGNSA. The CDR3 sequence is CASSRGGGQFNSPLHF. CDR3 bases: TGTGCCAGCAGCCGCGGGGGGGGACAGTTTAATTCACCCCTCCACTTT.

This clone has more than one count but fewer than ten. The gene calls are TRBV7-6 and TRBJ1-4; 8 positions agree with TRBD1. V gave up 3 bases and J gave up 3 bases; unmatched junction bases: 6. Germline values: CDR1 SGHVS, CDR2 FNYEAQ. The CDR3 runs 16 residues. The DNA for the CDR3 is TGTGCCAGCAGCTTGCGGCAGGGGGCTGCTAATGAAAAACTGTTTTTT. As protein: CASSLRQGAANEKLFF.

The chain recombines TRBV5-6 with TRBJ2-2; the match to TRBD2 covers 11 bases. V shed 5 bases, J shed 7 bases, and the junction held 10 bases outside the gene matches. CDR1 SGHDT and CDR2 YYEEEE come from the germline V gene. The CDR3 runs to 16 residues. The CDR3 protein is CASRPDFGLAGGELFF. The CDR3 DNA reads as TGTGCCAGCAGGCCAGATTTCGGACTAGCGGGCGGGGAGCTGTTTTTT.

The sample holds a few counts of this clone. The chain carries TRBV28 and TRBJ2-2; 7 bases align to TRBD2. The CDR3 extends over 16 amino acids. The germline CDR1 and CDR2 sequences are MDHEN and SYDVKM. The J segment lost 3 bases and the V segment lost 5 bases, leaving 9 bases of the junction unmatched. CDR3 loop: CASSGAGAGDTGELFF. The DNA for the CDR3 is TGTGCCAGCAGTGGGGCTGGGGCGGGAGACACCGGGGAGCTGTTTTTT.

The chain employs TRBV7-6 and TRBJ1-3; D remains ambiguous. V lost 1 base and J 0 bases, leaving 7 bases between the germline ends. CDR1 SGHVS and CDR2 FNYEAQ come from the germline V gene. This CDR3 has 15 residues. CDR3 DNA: TGTGCCAGCAGCTTAGGCGCCTTCTCTGGAAACACCATATATTTT. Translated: CASSLGAFSGNTIYF. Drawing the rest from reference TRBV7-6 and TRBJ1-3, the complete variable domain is GAGVSQSPRYKVTKRGQDVALRCDPISGHVSLYWYRQALGQGPEFLTYFNYEAQQDKSGLPNDRFSAERPEGSISTLTIQRTEQRDSAMYRCASSLGAFSGNTIYFGEGSWLTVV.

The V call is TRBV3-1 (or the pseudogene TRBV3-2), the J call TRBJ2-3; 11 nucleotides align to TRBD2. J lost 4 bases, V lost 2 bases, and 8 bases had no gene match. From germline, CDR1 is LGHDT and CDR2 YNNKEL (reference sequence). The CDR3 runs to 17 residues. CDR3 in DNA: TGTGCCAGCAGCCAAACCAAACTAGCGGGAGTAGCAGATACGCAGTATTTT. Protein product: CASSQTKLAGVADTQYF.

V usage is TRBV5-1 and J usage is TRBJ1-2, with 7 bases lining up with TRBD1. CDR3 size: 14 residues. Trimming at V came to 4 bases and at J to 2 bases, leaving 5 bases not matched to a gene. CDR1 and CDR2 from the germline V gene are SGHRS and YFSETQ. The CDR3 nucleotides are TGCGCCAGCAGCGGATTACAGGGGAACTATGGCTACACCTTC. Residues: CASSGLQGNYGYTF.

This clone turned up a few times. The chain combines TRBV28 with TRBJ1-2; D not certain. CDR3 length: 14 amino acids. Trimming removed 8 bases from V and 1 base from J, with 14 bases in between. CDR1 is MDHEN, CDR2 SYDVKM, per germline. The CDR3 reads CASLLGGDNYGYTF. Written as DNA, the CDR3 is TGTGCCAGCCTGCTAGGAGGCGATAACTATGGCTACACCTTC.

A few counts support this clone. DNA for the CDR3: TGTGCCAGTAGTATCCCAGGACTAGCGGTTCCCTTTAGCTCCTACAATGAGCAGTTCTTC. This sequence encodes CASSIPGLAVPFSSYNEQFF. The V call is TRBV19, the J call TRBJ2-1; 10 nucleotides match TRBD2. Germline V gene data show CDR1 as LNHDA and CDR2 as SQIVND (reference sequence). Unmatched junction bases numbered 14, after V lost 3 bases and J lost 0 bases. CDR3 length: 20 amino acids.

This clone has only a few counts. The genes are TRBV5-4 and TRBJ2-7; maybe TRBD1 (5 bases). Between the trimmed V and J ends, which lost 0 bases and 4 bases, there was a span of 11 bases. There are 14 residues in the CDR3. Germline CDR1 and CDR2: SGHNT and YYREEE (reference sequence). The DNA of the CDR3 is TGTGCCAGCAGCTTGGGTCCTCAGGGTTACGAGCAGTACTTC. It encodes CASSLGPQGYEQYF.

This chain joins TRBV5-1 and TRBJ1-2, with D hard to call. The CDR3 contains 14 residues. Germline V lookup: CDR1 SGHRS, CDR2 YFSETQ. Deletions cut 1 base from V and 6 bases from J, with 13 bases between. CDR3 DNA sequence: TGCGCCAGCAGCTTGTCACATTCTGGGCATGGCTACACCTTC. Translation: CASSLSHSGHGYTF.

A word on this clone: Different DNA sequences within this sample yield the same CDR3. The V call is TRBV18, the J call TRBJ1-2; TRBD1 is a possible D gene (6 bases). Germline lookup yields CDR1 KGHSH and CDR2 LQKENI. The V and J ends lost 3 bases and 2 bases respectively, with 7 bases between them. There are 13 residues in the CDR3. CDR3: CASSPTGNYGYTF. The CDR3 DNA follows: TGTGCCAGCTCACCTACAGGGAACTATGGCTACACCTTC. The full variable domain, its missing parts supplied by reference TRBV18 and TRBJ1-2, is NAGVMQNPRHLVRRRGQEARLRCSPMKGHSHVYWYRQLPEEGLKFMVYLQKENIIDESGMPKERFSAEFPKEGPSILRIQQVVRGDSAAYFCASSPTGNYGYTFGSGTRLTVV.

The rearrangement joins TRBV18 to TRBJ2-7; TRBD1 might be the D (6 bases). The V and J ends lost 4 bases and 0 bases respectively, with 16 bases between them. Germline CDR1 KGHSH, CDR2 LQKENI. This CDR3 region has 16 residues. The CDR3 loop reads CASSLARQGSSYEQYF. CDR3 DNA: TGTGCCAGCTCACTCGCGCGGCAGGGGAGCTCCTACGAGCAGTACTTC.

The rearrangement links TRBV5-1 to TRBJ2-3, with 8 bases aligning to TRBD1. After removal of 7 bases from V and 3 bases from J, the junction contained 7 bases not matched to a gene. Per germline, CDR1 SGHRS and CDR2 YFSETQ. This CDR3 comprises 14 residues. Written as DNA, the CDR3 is TGCGCCAGCTACCGAGACAGGGGTACAGATACGCAGTATTTT. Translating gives CASYRDRGTDTQYF.